This is a list of T cell receptor beta chains from one sample in a study of beta chain features in type 1 diabetes. TCRdb keeps only in-frame clones here, not all; method: immunoSEQ multiplex PCR. The data show around 40,000 clones, around 71% seen once. Sequencing was performed on Tregs from blood. These receptors were collected from a woman aged 18-29 years with type 1 diabetes. CDR3s include the opening cysteine and the closing phenylalanine or tryptophan. Each record gives: clone size, V gene, D gene, CDR3 length, J gene, CDR3 protein, CDR3 DNA. A D gene is named only where the DNA matches it firmly. For some rows the clone size is stated as once, few or many, or as a class when expanded; others skip it.

.	TRBV6-1	TRBD2	15	TRBJ2-1	CASIRLAGIHNEQFF	TGTGCCAGCATTAGACTAGCGGGAATTCACAATGAGCAGTTCTTC
.	TRBV6-5	.	13	TRBJ1-1	CASSFTGDTEAFF	TGTGCCAGCAGTTTTACAGGTGATACTGAAGCTTTCTTT
.	TRBV29-1	TRBD1	13	TRBJ1-2	CSVGGQSNYGYTF	TGCAGCGTTGGGGGACAGTCCAACTATGGCTACACCTTC
.	TRBV29-1	.	14	TRBJ1-1	CSVGHLGVNTEAFF	TGCAGCGTCGGACACCTAGGGGTGAACACTGAAGCTTTCTTT
.	TRBV5-1	.	14	TRBJ2-2	CASSLIWNTGELFF	TGCGCCAGCAGCTTGATATGGAACACCGGGGAGCTGTTTTTT
few	TRBV20-1	.	9	TRBJ2-7	CSATLEQYF	TGCAGTGCTACTCTCGAGCAGTACTTC
.	TRBV6-6	.	16	TRBJ2-2	CASSYSPLLNTGELFF	TGTGCCAGCAGTTACTCGCCACTACTGAACACCGGGGAGCTGTTTTTT
.	TRBV5-6	.	17	TRBJ2-1	CASNLGRRGSSYNEQFF	TGTGCCAGCAATTTAGGGCGGCGGGGTAGCTCCTACAATGAGCAGTTCTTC
few	TRBV7-9	TRBD2	14	TRBJ2-1	CASSFQAGMNEQFF	TGTGCCAGCAGCTTTCAAGCGGGGATGAATGAGCAGTTCTTC
few	TRBV10-3	.	16	TRBJ2-1	CAIRELGKNSYNEQFF	TGTGCCATCAGGGAACTAGGGAAGAATTCCTACAATGAGCAGTTCTTC
few	TRBV29-1	.	17	TRBJ2-5	CSVEESRRTEGGETQYF	TGCAGCGTTGAAGAATCCCGGAGAACGGAGGGTGGCGAGACCCAGTACTTC
once	TRBV7-2	.	14	TRBJ2-7	CASSLSGASFEQYF	TGTGCCAGCAGCTTATCAGGGGCCTCCTTCGAGCAGTACTTC
.	TRBV7-2	TRBD2	15	TRBJ2-2	CASSLSGSKGGELFF	TGTGCCAGCAGCCTAAGCGGGAGCAAGGGCGGGGAGCTGTTTTTT
few	TRBV5-6	.	14	TRBJ2-3	CASSLLSRADTQYF	TGTGCCAGCAGCTTGTTATCCAGGGCAGATACGCAGTATTTT
.	TRBV5-1	.	15	TRBJ2-3	CASSLGRGVTDTQYF	TGCGCCAGCAGCTTGGGCAGGGGCGTCACAGATACGCAGTATTTT
.	TRBV7-9	TRBD1	14	TRBJ1-1	CASSRTGTDTEAFF	TGTGCCAGCAGCCGCACCGGGACAGACACTGAAGCTTTCTTT
.	TRBV6-6	TRBD1	16	TRBJ2-6	CASTPTGGAGANVLTF	TGTGCCAGCACCCCGACAGGGGGCGCTGGGGCCAACGTCCTGACTTTC
.	TRBV11-2	TRBD2	15	TRBJ2-7	CASSPASGGPYEQYF	TGTGCCAGCAGCCCTGCTAGCGGGGGACCCTACGAGCAGTACTTC
.	TRBV7-3	.	14	TRBJ2-3	CASSPGLSTDTQYF	TGTGCCAGCAGCCCGGGACTCAGCACAGATACGCAGTATTTT
few	TRBV7-2	.	14	TRBJ1-1	CASSLGGTRIEAFF	TGTGCCAGCAGCTTAGGGGGCACTCGAATTGAAGCTTTCTTT
.	TRBV18	.	12	TRBJ1-5	CASSPPGEPQHF	TGTGCCAGCTCACCACCCGGGGAGCCCCAGCATTTT
.	TRBV4-3	.	14	TRBJ2-7	CASSQEEGSYEQYF	TGCGCCAGCAGCCAAGAGGAGGGTTCGTACGAGCAGTACTTC
.	TRBV18	.	16	TRBJ1-1	CASSLRDLGGNTEAFF	TGTGCCAGCTCTCTCCGCGATTTAGGCGGGAACACTGAAGCTTTCTTT
.	TRBV4-3	TRBD2	18	TRBJ2-5	CASSPLRATTSGGETQYF	TGCGCCAGCAGCCCCCTAAGGGCCACGACTAGCGGGGGGGAGACCCAGTACTTC
.	TRBV18	.	16	TRBJ1-5	CASSPQGQASNQPQHF	TGTGCCAGCTCACCACAGGGACAAGCAAGCAATCAGCCCCAGCATTTT
.	TRBV27	.	14	TRBJ1-5	CASSLSSQGQPQHF	TGTGCCAGCAGTTTATCGAGTCAGGGGCAGCCCCAGCATTTT
.	TRBV11-2	TRBD1	14	TRBJ2-5	CASSTGQRQETQYF	TGTGCCAGCAGCACGGGACAGCGACAAGAGACCCAGTACTTC
.	TRBV6-6	.	15	TRBJ1-2	CASSYSSGITRGYTF	TGTGCCAGCAGTTACTCGTCCGGGATTACTAGGGGCTACACCTTC
.	TRBV5-1	.	15	TRBJ1-6	CASSLASSYNSPLHF	TGCGCCAGCAGCTTAGCAAGCTCCTATAATTCACCCCTCCACTTT
few	TRBV6-6	.	14	TRBJ1-5	CASLGGPSNQPQHF	TGTGCCAGCCTGGGGGGGCCCAGCAATCAGCCCCAGCATTTT
.	TRBV28	TRBD1	14	TRBJ2-7	CASGFPGQVYEQYF	TGTGCCAGCGGCTTCCCGGGACAGGTCTACGAGCAGTACTTC